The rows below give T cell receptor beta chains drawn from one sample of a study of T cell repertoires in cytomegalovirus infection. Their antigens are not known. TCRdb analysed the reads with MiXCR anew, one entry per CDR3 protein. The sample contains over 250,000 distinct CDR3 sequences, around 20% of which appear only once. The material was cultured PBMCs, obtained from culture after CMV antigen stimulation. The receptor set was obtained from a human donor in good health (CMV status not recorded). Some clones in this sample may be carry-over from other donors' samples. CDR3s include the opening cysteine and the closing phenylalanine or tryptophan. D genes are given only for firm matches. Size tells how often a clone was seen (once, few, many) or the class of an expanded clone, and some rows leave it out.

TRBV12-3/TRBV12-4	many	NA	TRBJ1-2	TGTGCCAGCAATAATCGAACCGCTAACTATGGCTACACCTTC	CASNNRTANYGYTF
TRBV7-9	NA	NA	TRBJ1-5	TGTGCCAGCAGCTCCCGGGACGGCGTCCTTGGGCCCCAGCATTTT	CASSSRDGVLGPQHF
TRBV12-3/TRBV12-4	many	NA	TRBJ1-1	TGTGCCAGCAGTTTGGGGGGCGCGGTCACTGAAGCTTTCTTT	CASSLGGAVTEAFF
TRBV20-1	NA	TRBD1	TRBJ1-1	TGCAGTGCTAGAGATTTGCGACAGGGGAAAAGTACTGAAGCTTTCTTT	CSARDLRQGKSTEAFF
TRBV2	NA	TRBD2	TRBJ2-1	TGTGCCAGCACTACCCCGAGGGTAGCGGGATTCAAGGGGGATGAGCAGTTCTTC	CASTTPRVAGFKGDEQFF
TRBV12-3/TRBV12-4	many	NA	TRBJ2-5	TGTGCCAGCAGACCCGGGGCAGGCCAAGAGACCCAGTACTTC	CASRPGAGQETQYF
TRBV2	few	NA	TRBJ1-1	TGTGCCAGCAGTTTGACAGCCCCCACTGAAGCTTTCTTT	CASSLTAPTEAFF
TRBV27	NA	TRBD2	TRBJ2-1	TGTGCCAGCAGTTTGGTTCGCGGCGGGAGAGACAATGAGCAGTTCTTC	CASSLVRGGRDNEQFF
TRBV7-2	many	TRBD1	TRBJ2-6	TGTGCCAGCAGCTTGAAGGGGGCCGTCTCTGGGGCCAACGTCCTGACTTTC	CASSLKGAVSGANVLTF
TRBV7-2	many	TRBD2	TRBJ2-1	TGTGCCAGCAGGGTGACTAGCGGGAGCTCCTACAATGAGCAGTTCTTC	CASRVTSGSSYNEQFF
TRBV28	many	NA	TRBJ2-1	TGTGCCAGCAATTTAGGACTCCCTAATGAGCAGTTCTTC	CASNLGLPNEQFF
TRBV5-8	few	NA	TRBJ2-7	TGTGCCAGCAAGAGGACTGTCGATTACTCCTACGAGCAGTACTTC	CASKRTVDYSYEQYF
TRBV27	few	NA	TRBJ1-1	TGTGCCAGCAGTGAAAGACAGGTCCCGAACACTGAAGCTTTCTTT	CASSERQVPNTEAFF
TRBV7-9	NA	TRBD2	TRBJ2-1	TGTGCCAGCAGAATAAAGCCGGGACTAGATGGCAATGAGCAGTTCTTC	CASRIKPGLDGNEQFF
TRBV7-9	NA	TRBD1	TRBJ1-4	TGTGCCAGCAGCGCCCGACAGGGGCTTAATGAAAAACTGTTTTTT	CASSARQGLNEKLFF